This T cell receptor (beta chain) was sequenced in a study of blood T cell repertoires in COVID-19. Study-wide background: PBMCs, B-cell-depleted T cells, or T cells provided the cDNA or gDNA that made up the material.

This clone appeared a few times. TCRdb keeps only in-frame clones here, not all; method: immunoSEQ multiplex PCR. Among about 160,000 clones listed, about 87% were seen once. The source material was peripheral blood. This clonotype was sampled from a woman aged 70-85 years with COVID-19, enrolled during active disease.

DNA of the CDR3: TGTGCCAGCGACCAGGGCCAAGAGACCCAGTACTTC. This gives the protein CASDQGQETQYF. The chain has TRBV18 and TRBJ2-5; D is perhaps TRBD1 (5 bases). Trimming shortened V by 8 bases and J by 1 base, and 8 bases separated the two germline ends. This CDR3 region has 12 residues. CDR1 is KGHSH and CDR2 is LQKENI in the germline V gene.